This TCR beta chain was identified during a study of cytomegalovirus exposure and HLA in healthy donors. Notes on the study in general: Many donors carried some public TCRs, although rarity characterized most TCR sequences. According to reports, the classifier identified cytomegalovirus status with high specificity and sensitivity. Clusters of TCRs from the first cohort tended to co-occur in the 130 or so validation repertoires (as a later analysis found).

Among the roughly 120 subjects of the validation cohort, separate from the roughly 600-subject first cohort, were the donors. Profiling relied on immunoSEQ multiplex PCR, and the TCRdb table lists in-frame clones only, not all of them. This repertoire shows about 180,000 clones, 85% found once; its top ten account for about 17%. A remark on this clone: What it binds is not known.

Germline V gene lookup returns CDR1 LNHDA and CDR2 SQIVND (reference sequence). This CDR3 is 15 amino acids long. The V end was cut by 2 bases, the J end by 3 bases, with 13 bases between. This TCR was sampled from a man younger than 35 in good health and CMV-seropositive. The genes are TRBV19 and TRBJ2-5; possible D gene TRBD1, 6 bases. Sequencing was carried out using PBMCs. The CDR3, as DNA: TGTGCCAGTAGTATAACCGGGACACTAAAAGAGACCCAGTACTTC. Translating it yields CASSITGTLKETQYF.